This is a list of T cell receptor beta chains from one sample in a study of cytomegalovirus exposure and HLA in healthy donors. Generated by immunoSEQ multiplex PCR, the TCRdb table keeps only in-frame clones and is missing some. Among some 170,000 clones listed, 65% to 80% were seen once. The sequenced sample was PBMCs. Source of these receptors: a woman in her twenties or thirties in good health and CMV-seronegative. The CDR3 runs from the conserved cysteine through the conserved F or W. The D gene is left open where the match is weak. The size of a clone is reported for some rows only, either as once, few or many, or as a class for expanded clones.

TRBV6-6	TRBJ2-1	.	.	CASSYDRAYNEQFF
TRBV19	TRBJ1-2	.	.	CASGRSDFGLRGYTF
TRBV19	TRBJ2-5	.	TRBD2	CASSIQRLAGGQETQYF
TRBV27	TRBJ1-2	few	.	CASSSQVGHYGYTF
TRBV7-9	TRBJ1-1	.	.	CASSLGGLYTEAFF
TRBV9	TRBJ1-2	.	TRBD1	CASSGDRDRGGIYGYTF
TRBV5-4	TRBJ1-4	.	.	CASSLQDYNEKLFF
TRBV19	TRBJ2-1	.	TRBD1	CASSIGARGRKDEQFF
TRBV20-1	TRBJ2-1	once	.	CSAELYNEQFF
TRBV2	TRBJ1-3	.	.	CASSDGAAHLGNTIYF
TRBV7-2	TRBJ1-1	few	.	CASSAIVDTEAFF
TRBV6-5	TRBJ2-6	few	.	CASSYVVAGANVLTF
TRBV7-9	TRBJ2-1	.	.	CASSLVTVVNGQFF
TRBV7-3	TRBJ2-1	.	.	CASSLTGGASNEQFF
TRBV28	TRBJ2-7	.	TRBD2	CASSTRLAGRYSSYEQYF
TRBV11-2	TRBJ2-7	.	TRBD1	CASSLGQRSYEQYF
TRBV29-1	TRBJ2-2	.	.	CSVRDWLNTGELFF
TRBV7-7	TRBJ1-4	.	.	CASSPRTENATNEKLFF
TRBV27	TRBJ1-3	.	.	CASSLWAGSGNTIYF
TRBV7-2	TRBJ2-5	.	TRBD2	CASSLSRTSGRFQETQYF